The 31 T cell receptor beta chains reported below all come from one sample, sequenced in a study of radiotherapy plus CTLA-4 blockade in lung cancer. Clones were sequenced by immunoSEQ multiplex PCR, and TCRdb holds only the in-frame ones, with some missing. The sample has 81,000 or so clones, more than 75% seen once. This specimen was peripheral blood, taken from a patient treated with radiotherapy plus ipilimumab. The receptors derive from a human donor with non-small cell lung cancer who had stable disease on radiotherapy plus ipilimumab.

CDR3 coding DNA: TGTGCCAGCAGCTTGGGGACAGGGGGCGGCGAGCAGTACTTC. Protein sequence: CASSLGTGGGEQYF. The rearrangement uses TRBV5-4 and TRBJ2-7; 11 positions agree with TRBD1. CDR3 length: 14 amino acids. V dropped 0 bases and J dropped 6; count of bases not matched to a gene: 2. In germline, CDR1 is SGHNT, CDR2 YYREEE (reference sequence).

This clone showed up just once. The genes are TRBV7-6 and TRBJ2-5; D remains ambiguous. V lost 1 base and J 5 bases, leaving 8 bases between the germline ends. This CDR3 has 13 amino acids. From germline, CDR1 is SGHVS and CDR2 FNYEAQ. For the CDR3, the DNA is TGTGCCAGCAGCTTAGTTTCTGGGGAGACCCAGTACTTC. Translated: CASSLVSGETQYF.

This clone was detected only a few times. This chain joins TRBV4-2 and TRBJ1-5, with 7 bases matching TRBD1. The CDR3 consists of 14 residues. V lost 1 base, J lost 9 bases, and 6 bases stayed unmatched. From germline, CDR1 is LGHNA and CDR2 YNFKEQ. This chain's CDR3 is CASSQATGVAPQHF. In DNA, the CDR3 is TGTGCCAGCAGCCAAGCTACAGGGGTTGCGCCCCAGCATTTT.

This clone was found a few times. This chain connects TRBV21-1 to TRBJ2-3. TRBV21-1 is noted as a pseudogene. This CDR3 spans 11 amino acids. CDR3 protein: CASSDTDTQYF. In nucleotides, the CDR3 is TGTGCCAGCAGCGACACAGATACGCAGTATTTT.

The chain carries TRBV9 and TRBJ1-6; D call uncertain. Trimming took off 0 bases at V and 10 bases at J, with 5 bases between the two ends. CDR1 and CDR2 from the germline V gene are SGDLS and YYNGEE. This CDR3 comprises 12 residues. CDR3 sequence: CASSVGVSPLHF. The CDR3 DNA sequence: TGTGCCAGCAGCGTAGGGGTGTCACCCCTCCACTTT.

The V call is TRBV7-2, the J call TRBJ2-1; 9 nucleotides line up with TRBD2. The CDR3 contains 16 residues. The trim removed 0 bases at V and 6 bases at J, leaving 6 bases unmatched. Germline CDR1 and CDR2: SGHTA and FQGNSA. The CDR3 sequence is CASSLAFASGANEQFF. For the CDR3, the DNA is TGTGCCAGCAGCTTAGCGTTCGCTAGCGGGGCCAATGAGCAGTTCTTC.

In its sample, this clone was seen a few times. The V gene is TRBV28, the J gene TRBJ1-4; D perhaps matches TRBD1 (5 bases). Germline V gives CDR1 MDHEN, CDR2 SYDVKM. The CDR3 runs 14 residues. V lost 10 bases to trimming and J lost 11 bases, with 23 bases between them. The CDR3 nucleotides are TGTGCCACAGGGACCACTCGACCGGGCAGGAAACTGTTTTTT. As protein: CATGTTRPGRKLFF.

The chain employs TRBV5-4 and TRBJ1-1, with a weak D call TRBD1 (6 bases). The germline V gene has CDR1 SGHNT and CDR2 YYREEE (reference sequence). V lost 2 bases and J lost 1, with 12 bases in between. The CDR3 runs 15 residues. The CDR3 region is CASSFTGNGNTEAFF. DNA for the CDR3: TGTGCCAGCAGCTTTACAGGGAACGGGAACACTGAAGCTTTCTTT.

This chain connects TRBV7-9 to TRBJ1-3; no definite D call. This CDR3 is 14 amino acids long. Trimming stripped 5 bases from V and 3 bases from J, with 11 bases between. Per germline, CDR1 SEHNR and CDR2 FQNEAQ (reference sequence). Written as DNA, the CDR3 is TGTGCCAGCAGCATAAGGATACTTGGAAACACCATATATTTT. It specifies CASSIRILGNTIYF.

The gene calls are TRBV27 and TRBJ1-1, with D possibly TRBD1 on 5 matching bases. V gave up 5 bases and J gave up 0 bases, with 10 bases separating them. The germline gives CDR1 MNHEY, CDR2 SMNVEV (reference sequence). The length of the CDR3 is 14 residues. This chain's CDR3 is CASSRGDMNTEAFF. In DNA form, the CDR3 reads TGTGCCAGCAGTCGGGGCGATATGAACACTGAAGCTTTCTTT.

This clone has just one count. At the DNA level, this CDR3 is encoded by other sequences in the same sample as well. The chain combines TRBV5-6 with TRBJ1-3; D is possibly TRBD1 (6 bases). The CDR3 has 14 residues. Looked up from germline, CDR1 is SGHDT and CDR2 is YYEEEE. V lost 5 bases and J lost 3, with 12 bases in between. This chain's CDR3 is CASSRRTVGNTIYF. The CDR3 coding sequence is TGTGCCAGCAGTCGAAGGACAGTTGGAAACACCATATATTTT.

This sequence joins TRBV7-9 and TRBJ1-2, with D possibly matching TRBD1 (5 bases). Germline CDR1 is SEHNR and CDR2 is FQNEAQ (reference sequence). The CDR3 length is 17 residues. The V end lost 6 bases, the J end lost 0 bases, and 20 bases lay between the germline ends. The CDR3 loop is CASRGGQGVRANYGYTF. The CDR3 region has the DNA TGTGCCAGCAGGGGAGGTCAGGGAGTACGAGCTAACTATGGCTACACCTTC.

A word on this clone: In the same sample, other DNA sequences code for this CDR3. The genes are TRBV9 and TRBJ2-2; 8 bases match TRBD2. This CDR3 is 17 amino acids long. CDR1 and CDR2 from the germline V gene are SGDLS and YYNGEE. Trimming took 2 bases from V and 2 from J; bases not matched to a gene: 8. The CDR3 loop reads CASSVPPSGPNTGELFF. CDR3 bases: TGTGCCAGCAGCGTGCCGCCTAGCGGGCCTAACACCGGGGAGCTGTTTTTT.

The V call is TRBV7-6, the J call TRBJ2-3, with unresolved D. Germline CDR1 reads SGHVS; CDR2 reads FNYEAQ. The CDR3 loop spans 13 amino acids. Trimming took off 0 bases at V and 6 bases at J, with 7 bases between the two ends. CDR3 loop: CASSLAKTDTQYF. DNA for the CDR3: TGTGCCAGCAGCTTAGCGAAAACCGATACGCAGTATTTT.

In DNA form, the CDR3 reads TGTGCCAGCAACCGCGGGGGATCCTACAATGAGCAGTTCTTC. It is translated as CASNRGGSYNEQFF. The chain employs TRBV28 and TRBJ2-1, with TRBD2 identical over 7 bases. The V gene end was trimmed by 7 bases and the J gene end by 1 base; junction bases not matched to a gene: 4. Germline V gene data show CDR1 as MDHEN and CDR2 as SYDVKM. The CDR3 has 14 amino acids.

This chain joins TRBV6-5 and TRBJ1-6; TRBD1 might be the D (5 bases). Per the germline V gene, CDR1 is MNHEY and CDR2 is SVGAGI. This CDR3 has 13 residues. V dropped 5 bases and J dropped 10 bases, with 12 bases sitting between them. The CDR3 bases are TGTGCCAGCAGTCGGGACTCCCGATCACCCCTCCACTTT. Its translation: CASSRDSRSPLHF.

The CDR3 here is CASSPAGGATEQYF. Here the CDR3 DNA reads TGCGCCAGCAGCCCGGCAGGGGGCGCGACCGAGCAGTACTTC. The chain uses TRBV10-2 and TRBJ2-7; TRBD1 matches at 8 bases. With V trimmed by 6 bases and J by 6 bases, 10 bases remained unmatched. The germline gives CDR1 WSHSY, CDR2 SAAADI. The length of the CDR3 is 14 residues.

The rearrangement joins TRBV9 to TRBJ2-3; 11 bases match TRBD2. Unmatched junction bases numbered 2, after V lost 2 bases and J lost 3 bases. CDR1 and CDR2 (germline): SGDLS, YYNGEE. This CDR3 is built from 15 residues. The CDR3 DNA reads TGTGCCAGCAGCGTTCGGACTAGCGGGACAGATACGCAGTATTTT. This sequence encodes CASSVRTSGTDTQYF.

The chain is built from TRBV2 and TRBJ1-4; 8 bases line up with TRBD1. Per germline, CDR1 SNHLY and CDR2 FYNNEI. J was trimmed by 2 bases and V by 6 bases; bases with no gene match: 8. The CDR3 contains 16 residues. The CDR3: CASSPGTGMTNEKLFF. The CDR3 nucleotides are TGTGCCAGCAGCCCAGGGACAGGAATGACTAATGAAAAACTGTTTTTT.

V gene TRBV2 combines with J gene TRBJ1-5; D is ambiguous. V dropped 1 base and J dropped 5 bases, with 3 bases sitting between them. The CDR3 totals 12 residues. CDR1 is SNHLY, CDR2 FYNNEI, per germline. CDR3 sequence: CASSEVYQPQHF. The CDR3 bases are TGTGCCAGCAGTGAAGTCTATCAGCCCCAGCATTTT.

This clone has just one count. J is TRBJ2-2 and V is TRBV30; D unresolved. Germline lookup yields CDR1 GTSNPN and CDR2 SVGIG (reference sequence). There are 13 residues in the CDR3. The V gene lost 4 bases and the J gene lost 4 bases, with 10 bases spanning the gap. CDR3 DNA: TGTGCCTGGACGGTAGGGTTCACCGGGGAGCTGTTTTTT. This gives the protein CAWTVGFTGELFF.

The chain employs TRBV6-6 and TRBJ1-2; D call uncertain. Per the germline V gene, CDR1 is MNHNY and CDR2 is SVGAGI (reference sequence). The CDR3 contains 13 residues. The V gene lost 2 bases and the J gene lost 4 bases, with 8 bases spanning the gap. CDR3 sequence reads: CASSYPAGYGYTF. The DNA for the CDR3 is TGTGCCAGCAGTTACCCCGCAGGCTATGGCTACACCTTC.

The CDR3 here is CASSIFRGTEAFF. In nucleotides, the CDR3 is TGTGCCAGTAGTATATTCCGGGGCACTGAAGCTTTCTTT. This chain uses TRBV19 with TRBJ1-1; D gene uncertain. This CDR3 spans 13 amino acids. V gave up 2 bases and J gave up 4 bases, with 8 bases separating them. Germline loops: CDR1 LNHDA, CDR2 SQIVND (reference sequence).

This sequence joins TRBV27 and TRBJ2-3; 9 bases align to TRBD1. J was trimmed by 5 bases and V by 0 bases; bases with no gene match: 9. This CDR3 is 17 amino acids long. Germline CDR1 is MNHEY and CDR2 is SMNVEV (reference sequence). The CDR3 bases are TGTGCCAGCAGTTTATCATATTGGGGACAGGGTGAAGATACGCAGTATTTT. Translated: CASSLSYWGQGEDTQYF.

The rearrangement links TRBV28 to TRBJ2-7; 9 positions match TRBD1. The CDR3 consists of 13 residues. V was clipped by 6 bases and J by 3 bases; unmatched bases: 3. Germline V gene sequence: CDR1 MDHEN, CDR2 SYDVKM. This CDR3 is CASRRTGVYEQYF. The CDR3 DNA sequence: TGTGCCAGCAGGCGGACAGGGGTCTACGAGCAGTACTTC.

This chain joins TRBV7-9 and TRBJ2-4; perhaps TRBD1 as D (5 bases). The CDR3 totals 14 residues. Germline lookup yields CDR1 SEHNR and CDR2 FQNEAQ (reference sequence). The V gene lost 0 bases and the J gene lost 4 bases, with 7 bases spanning the gap. Here the CDR3 DNA reads TGTGCCAGCAGCTTAGCCGCAGGGAAAAACATTCAGTACTTC. It yields the protein CASSLAAGKNIQYF. The variable domain in full, with the rest retrieved from reference TRBV7-9 and TRBJ2-4, is DTGVSQNPRHKITKRGQNVTFRCDPISEHNRLYWYRQTLGQGPEFLTYFQNEAQLEKSRLLSDRFSAERPKGSFSTLEIQRTEQGDSAMYLCASSLAAGKNIQYFGAGTRLSVL.

V gene TRBV5-4 combines with J gene TRBJ1-1; 7 positions agree with TRBD1. Germline trimming cut 0 bases from V and 5 bases from J; bases unmatched to any gene: 13. Germline V gene lookup returns CDR1 SGHNT and CDR2 YYREEE (reference sequence). The CDR3 consists of 17 residues. The chain's CDR3 is CASSLEGGAGGGTEAFF. The DNA for the CDR3 is TGTGCCAGCAGCTTGGAAGGGGGTGCAGGGGGAGGGACTGAAGCTTTCTTT.

This clone was found a few times. The CDR3 DNA reads TGTGCCAGCAGTTATCTGGACGGCGGCAATCAGCCCCAGCATTTT. Translation: CASSYLDGGNQPQHF. The rearrangement links TRBV6-6 to TRBJ1-5; D not resolved. V was cut by 3 bases and J by 2 bases, with 11 bases left in between. Germline V gene lookup returns CDR1 MNHNY and CDR2 SVGAGI (reference sequence). This CDR3 spans 15 amino acids.

The chain recombines TRBV5-4 with TRBJ2-2, with a possible D match to TRBD2 (6 bases). The CDR3 loop spans 19 amino acids. The germline V and J ends were trimmed by 5 bases and 0 bases, with 23 bases remaining between them. Germline lookup yields CDR1 SGHNT and CDR2 YYREEE (reference sequence). This chain's CDR3 is CASSSYPRDWGANTGELFF. The CDR3 bases are TGTGCCAGCAGTTCCTATCCCCGGGACTGGGGGGCGAACACCGGGGAGCTGTTTTTT.

V is TRBV5-5 and J is TRBJ1-2; TRBD1 aligns across 8 bases. The CDR3 extends over 14 amino acids. V was clipped by 2 bases and J by 8 bases; unmatched bases: 8. CDR1 SGHKS and CDR2 YYEKEE come from the germline V gene (reference sequence). CDR3 coding DNA: TGTGCCAGCAGCTTCGGACAGGGACGAGAGGGCTACACCTTC. Translating gives CASSFGQGREGYTF.

The V and J genes are TRBV6-6 and TRBJ2-1; D unclear. CDR1 is MNHNY and CDR2 is SVGAGI in the germline V gene (reference sequence). V was cut by 10 bases and J by 9 bases, with 22 bases left in between. CDR3 length: 14 residues. The CDR3 nucleotides are TGTGCCACCTTCCTCCAGGTCCCGCCGGGTGAGCAGTTCTTC. Its protein is CATFLQVPPGEQFF.